Ten or more counts support the clone carrying this T cell receptor (beta chain). The read finishes 3 residues shy of the CDR3 end, and the germline J gene is used to complete it. The sample originates from a study of T cell clonality in common variable immunodeficiency. V was shortened by 4 bases and J by 5 bases, with 15 bases between the two germline ends. From germline, CDR1 is SEHNR and CDR2 FQNEAQ (reference sequence). There are 14 residues in the CDR3. Patients and controls were mostly of Caucasian heritage. Control and CVID samples contributed equal amounts of genomic DNA. Some clones are missing from TCRdb's copy, which holds only in-frame ones; the method was immunoSEQ multiplex PCR. Observed are tens of thousands of clones, no singletons, with the top ten taking under 11%.

J is TRBJ2-7 and V is TRBV7-9, with a possible D match to TRBD1 (6 bases). Sequenced sample: peripheral blood mononuclear cells. The source of this sequence is a person aged 18-70 years in good health. The sequenced CDR3 bases are TGTGCCAGCAGCTCTACAGGGTTGCTCGACGAG. Amino acids: CASSSTGLLDE. The full CDR3 sequence reads CASSSTGLLDEQYF.